Listed here is a single TCR beta chain. As yet, its antigen is unknown. These data originate in a study of OX40 agonist ivuxolimab in advanced cancers. Libraries were prepared by immunoSEQ multiplex PCR; TCRdb keeps only in-frame clonotypes and omits some of them. This table holds about 16,000 clones, roughly 86% found once. Study-level findings and limits: The average count of expanded clones was higher among CD8+ T cells than among CD4+. At 0.1-3.0 mg/kg, partial responders had clonal expansion among the lowest observed.

Germline V gene sequence: CDR1 SGHNT, CDR2 YYREEE (reference sequence). J lost 2 bases, V lost 4 bases, and 9 bases had no gene match. This CDR3 comprises 16 residues. The gene calls are TRBV5-4 and TRBJ2-1; the match to TRBD1 covers 7 bases. This specimen was CD4+ or CD8+ T cells sorted from blood, taken in a trial of the OX40 agonist ivuxolimab. The clonotype comes from an adult with an advanced solid tumor such as melanoma, head and neck, liver or kidney cancer. DNA for the CDR3: TGTGCCAGCAGCCCGGGGAGTCAGGGGGCCTACAATGAGCAGTTCTTC. This sequence encodes CASSPGSQGAYNEQFF.